This T cell receptor (beta chain) was sequenced in a study of blood T cell repertoires in COVID-19. Overall study context: There were acute and convalescent COVID-19 samples, and they came from the United States, Italy and Spain. In each case, the material was cDNA or gDNA derived from T cells, B-cell-depleted T cells, or PBMCs.

Per the original data handling: Amplification of reference gene primers was used by the study to estimate nucleated cell counts. Some clones are missing from TCRdb's copy, which holds only in-frame ones; the method was immunoSEQ multiplex PCR. The V and J calls and clone size were taken over from that table, and D and trimming were inferred from the DNA. The sample lists fewer than 250,000 clones, 89% occurring once. This clone was seen only once. V lost 4 bases to trimming and J lost 2 bases; unmatched junction nucleotides: 6. The CDR3 is made up of 16 amino acids. Germline V lookup: CDR1 SGHKS, CDR2 YYEKEE (reference sequence).

This chain joins TRBV5-5 and TRBJ1-4; TRBD1 agrees at 9 bases. The TCR originated in a man between 60 and 75 years old who had recovered from COVID-19. The sequenced sample was peripheral blood. CDR3 nucleotide sequence: TGTGCCAGCAGCCGAACAGGGGGCCGCACTAATGAAAAACTGTTTTTT. As protein: CASSRTGGRTNEKLFF.